The clone carrying this T cell receptor beta chain was picked up a small number of times. This sample was included in a study of blood T cell repertoires in COVID-19. Study summary: Samples representing acute and convalescent COVID-19 were sourced from the United States, Italy and Spain. In each case, the material was cDNA or gDNA derived from T cells, B-cell-depleted T cells, or PBMCs.

In the source study's methods: Amplification with reference gene primers provided the estimates of nucleated cell counts. Sequencing was performed with immunoSEQ multiplex PCR; in TCRdb, only in-frame clones are kept and a portion is missing. The V and J calls and the clone size are those of that table, but D and trimming were determined from the DNA. The table lists 100,000 to 150,000 clones, over 80% of them singletons. Trimming shortened V by 9 bases and J by 2 bases, and 7 bases separated the two germline ends. Looked up from germline, CDR1 is KGHDR and CDR2 is SFDVKD. The CDR3 is made up of 12 amino acids.

The sequencing sample was made of peripheral blood. The chain joins TRBV24-1 to TRBJ1-5, with D unresolved. The sequence derives from a man aged 50 to 60 with active COVID-19. CDR3 in DNA: TGTGCCACCTACAACGGCAATCAGCCCCAGCATTTT. It codes for CATYNGNQPQHF.